This is a list of T cell receptor beta chains from one sample in a study of spatial heterogeneity in lung cancer. Each CDR3 protein gets one entry after TCRdb re-called the 5' RACE reads with MiXCR. In the table there are roughly 100,000 distinct CDR3 sequences, around 9% of which are singletons. The input for sequencing was PBMCs, taken at surgery. These receptors originate from a male donor with early-stage non-small cell lung cancer. Both conserved end residues are trimmed from each CDR3. The D gene is left open where the match is weak. The size of a clone is reported for some rows only, either as once, few or many, or as a class for expanded clones.

>TRBD2|TRBJ2-1|TRBV7-3|few
ASSSRAGRNNEQF
>TRBD2|TRBJ2-1|TRBV28|few
ASRLRTSGNEQF
>TRBD2|TRBJ2-5|TRBV7-2|many
ASSLYPPTSGQETQY
>-|TRBJ1-3|TRBV12-3/TRBV12-4|many
ASSTSGEWGNTIY
>-|TRBJ1-1|TRBV10-3|-
AIGSRENTEAF
>-|TRBJ2-3|TRBV3-1|-
ASSEPRGNSPDTQY
>TRBD2|TRBJ2-3|TRBV3-1|-
ASSQGLPYGGRRADTQY
>TRBD1|TRBJ2-7|TRBV30|few
AWSTGTGTVEQY
>-|TRBJ1-4|TRBV10-3|many
ATNGDINEKLF
>TRBD2|TRBJ2-3|TRBV20-1|few
SARDGSGGDTQY
>TRBD1|TRBJ1-3|TRBV28|-
ASRGGTAPGNTIY
>TRBD1|TRBJ1-1|TRBV29-1|few
SICRQGNTEAF
>-|TRBJ1-5|TRBV2|-
ASSEQHNQPQH
>-|TRBJ2-3|TRBV19|few
ASSMDFTDTQY
>-|TRBJ2-5|TRBV7-2|few
ASTGTGRRGETQY
>TRBD2|TRBJ2-1|TRBV20-1|many
SARDPAGGSYNEQF
>TRBD1|TRBJ2-5|TRBV9|few
ASSVEGQGKETQY
>-|TRBJ2-7|TRBV28|-
ASRGHPAYEQY
>-|TRBJ1-2|TRBV11-1|many
ASSPDPTGRYGYT
>-|TRBJ1-1|TRBV29-1|many
SAFQGLNTEAF